The 9 T cell receptor beta chains listed next were all sequenced from one sample in a study of blood T cell repertoires in COVID-19. Clones were read by immunoSEQ multiplex PCR, and TCRdb kept only the in-frame ones, dropping some. Here the sample spans approximately 110,000 clones, roughly 76% being singletons. Source material: peripheral blood. The receptors stem from a woman between 70 and 85 years old with acute or convalescent COVID-19.

This chain joins TRBV27 and TRBJ1-6; possibly TRBD1 for D (6 bases). This CDR3 spans 14 amino acids. V was clipped by 2 bases and J by 8 bases, with 10 bases between them. Germline values: CDR1 MNHEY, CDR2 SMNVEV (reference sequence). The CDR3: CASSLTQGYSPLHF. The CDR3 bases are TGTGCCAGCAGTTTAACCCAGGGGTATTCACCCCTCCACTTT.

This chain joins TRBV24-1 and TRBJ2-5, with TRBD1 matching 7 bases. J gave up 3 bases and V 5 bases, and 8 bases lay outside the gene matches. The CDR3 is 15 residues long. Germline CDR1 and CDR2: KGHDR and SFDVKD. The CDR3 sequence: CATSALQGTKETQYF. For the CDR3, the DNA is TGTGCCACCAGTGCTCTACAGGGGACAAAAGAGACCCAGTACTTC.

The chain joins TRBV6-1 to TRBJ2-3; 14 bases align to TRBD2. V lost 4 bases and J lost 2; bases outside the gene matches: 5. CDR1 is MNHNS and CDR2 is SASEGT in the germline V gene. The CDR3 has 17 residues. The CDR3 reads CASSVGLAGGPTDTQYF. In DNA form, the CDR3 reads TGTGCCAGCAGTGTCGGACTAGCGGGGGGCCCCACAGATACGCAGTATTTT.

J is TRBJ2-5 and V is TRBV4-1; a possible D gene is TRBD2 (6 bases). The CDR3 runs to 16 residues. The germline CDR1 and CDR2 sequences are MGHRA and YSYEKL. The V and J ends lost 4 bases and 1 base respectively, with 16 bases between them. In nucleotides, the CDR3 is TGCGCCAGCAGCCGTACGCTAGCGCCGATCCAAGAGACCCAGTACTTC. It specifies CASSRTLAPIQETQYF.

This rearrangement joins TRBV4-3 to TRBJ1-2; TRBD1 might be the D (5 bases). The CDR3 loop spans 15 amino acids. V was shortened by 0 bases and J by 10 bases, with 18 bases between the two germline ends. Germline CDR1 and CDR2: LGHNA and YSLEER. The DNA for the CDR3 is TGCGCCAGCAGCCAAGATCTTCAGGGCAGACTGGACTACACCTTC. Protein: CASSQDLQGRLDYTF.

This clone was observed a single time. The chain combines TRBV19 with TRBJ2-3; 8 positions match TRBD1. The CDR3 runs to 14 residues. From germline, CDR1 is LNHDA and CDR2 SQIVND (reference sequence). V trimming: 10 bases; J trimming: 2 bases; junction bases outside the gene matches: 8. The CDR3: CATRTGLNTDTQYF. In DNA, the CDR3 is TGTGCCACCCGGACAGGGCTAAACACAGATACGCAGTATTTT.

The gene calls are TRBV30 and TRBJ1-4; the match to TRBD1 covers 7 bases. CDR1 is GTSNPN and CDR2 is SVGIG in the germline V gene (reference sequence). The CDR3 spans 14 residues. V shed 3 bases, J shed 10 bases, and the junction held 11 bases outside the gene matches. The CDR3, as DNA: TGTGCCTGGAGGGAAAGTATAGGGGGCGGAAAACTGTTTTTT. Amino acids: CAWRESIGGGKLFF.

V usage is TRBV15 and J usage is TRBJ2-7, with 7 nucleotides matching TRBD2. V was pared by 5 bases and J by 5 bases, with 9 bases of the junction left unmatched. The CDR3 runs 14 residues. Germline V gene sequence: CDR1 LNHNV, CDR2 YYDKDF (reference sequence). CDR3 DNA sequence: TGTGCCACCAGCGAGAGCGGGATCCAGGACGAGCAGTACTTC. It codes for CATSESGIQDEQYF.

V and J are TRBV5-1 and TRBJ1-2; the D gene is possibly TRBD1 (5 bases). V was pared by 7 bases and J by 10 bases, with 20 bases between. CDR3 length: 13 residues. Germline-derived CDR1 and CDR2 are SGHRS and YFSETQ. The CDR3 loop reads CASGVGAVQDYTF. CDR3 nucleotides: TGCGCCAGCGGTGTAGGGGCAGTTCAAGACTACACCTTC.